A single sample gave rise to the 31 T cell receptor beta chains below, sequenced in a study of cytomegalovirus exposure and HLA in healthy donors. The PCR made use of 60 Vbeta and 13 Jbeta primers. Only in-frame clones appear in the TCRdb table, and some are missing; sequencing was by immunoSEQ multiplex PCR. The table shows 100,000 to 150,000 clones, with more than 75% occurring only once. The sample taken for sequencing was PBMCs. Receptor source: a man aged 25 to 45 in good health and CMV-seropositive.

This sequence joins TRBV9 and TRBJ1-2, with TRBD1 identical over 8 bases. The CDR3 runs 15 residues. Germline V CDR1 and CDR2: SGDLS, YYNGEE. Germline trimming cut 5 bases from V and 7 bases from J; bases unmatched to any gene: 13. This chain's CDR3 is CASRRSPSGGSGYTF. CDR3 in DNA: TGTGCCAGCAGAAGAAGTCCCTCAGGGGGCAGTGGCTACACCTTC.

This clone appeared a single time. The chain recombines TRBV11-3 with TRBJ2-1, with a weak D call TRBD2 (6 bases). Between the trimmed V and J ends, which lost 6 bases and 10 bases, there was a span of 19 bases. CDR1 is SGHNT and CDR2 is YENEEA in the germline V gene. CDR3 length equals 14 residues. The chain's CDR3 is CASSYRLDSDEQFF. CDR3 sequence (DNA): TGTGCCAGCAGTTACCGACTAGACAGTGACGAGCAGTTCTTC.

CDR3 DNA sequence: TGTGCCAGCAGCCCCGGGACAGCGTTCTACGAGCAGTACTTC. Protein sequence: CASSPGTAFYEQYF. The chain uses TRBV5-4 and TRBJ2-5, with 7 bases matching TRBD1. The J call may be wrong; the DNA end is better matched by TRBJ2-7. CDR1 and CDR2 (germline): SGHNT, YYREEE (reference sequence). The CDR3 runs 14 residues.

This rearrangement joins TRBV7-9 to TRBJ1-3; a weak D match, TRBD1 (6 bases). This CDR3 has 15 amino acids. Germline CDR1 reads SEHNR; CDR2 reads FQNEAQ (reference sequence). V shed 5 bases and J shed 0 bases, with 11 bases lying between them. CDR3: CASSPQGTSGNTIYF. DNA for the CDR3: TGTGCCAGCAGCCCACAGGGCACCTCTGGAAACACCATATATTTT. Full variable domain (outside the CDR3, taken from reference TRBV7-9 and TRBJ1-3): DTGVSQNPRHKITKRGQNVTFRCDPISEHNRLYWYRQTLGQGPEFLTYFQNEAQLEKSRLLSDRFSAERPKGSFSTLEIQRTEQGDSAMYLCASSPQGTSGNTIYFGEGSWLTVV.

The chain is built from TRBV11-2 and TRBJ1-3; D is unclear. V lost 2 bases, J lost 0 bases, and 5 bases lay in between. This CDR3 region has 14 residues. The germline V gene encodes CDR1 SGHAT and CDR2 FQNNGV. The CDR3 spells CASSLQHSGNTIYF. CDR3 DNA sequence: TGTGCCAGCAGCTTACAACACTCTGGAAACACCATATATTTT.

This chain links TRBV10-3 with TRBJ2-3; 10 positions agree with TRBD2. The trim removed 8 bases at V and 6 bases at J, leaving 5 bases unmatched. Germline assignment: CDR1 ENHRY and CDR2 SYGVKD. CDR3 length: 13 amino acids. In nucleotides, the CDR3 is TGTGCCATCCTAGCGGGAGATGGGGATACGCAGTATTTT. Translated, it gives CAILAGDGDTQYF.

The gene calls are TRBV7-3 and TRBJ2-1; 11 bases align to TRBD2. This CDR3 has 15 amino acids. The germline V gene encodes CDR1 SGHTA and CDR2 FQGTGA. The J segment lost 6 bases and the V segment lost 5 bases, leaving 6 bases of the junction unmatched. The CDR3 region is CASSRGLAGLNEQFF. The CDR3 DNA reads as TGTGCCAGCAGCCGCGGACTAGCGGGTCTCAATGAGCAGTTCTTC.

CDR3 coding DNA: TGTGCCAGCAGCCAGGGACAGGGGCGCGAGCAGTACTTC. Amino acid sequence: CASSQGQGREQYF. This sequence joins TRBV7-9 and TRBJ2-7; 10 bases are shared with TRBD1. The CDR3 is 13 amino acids. V gave up 5 bases and J gave up 6 bases; unmatched junction bases: 4. Per the germline V gene, CDR1 is SEHNR and CDR2 is FQNEAQ (reference sequence).

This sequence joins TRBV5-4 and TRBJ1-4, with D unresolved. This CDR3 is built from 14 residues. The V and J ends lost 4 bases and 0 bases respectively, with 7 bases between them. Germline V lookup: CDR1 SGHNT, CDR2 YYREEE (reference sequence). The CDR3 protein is CASSRGATNEKLFF. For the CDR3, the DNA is TGTGCCAGCAGCCGAGGTGCAACTAATGAAAAACTGTTTTTT.

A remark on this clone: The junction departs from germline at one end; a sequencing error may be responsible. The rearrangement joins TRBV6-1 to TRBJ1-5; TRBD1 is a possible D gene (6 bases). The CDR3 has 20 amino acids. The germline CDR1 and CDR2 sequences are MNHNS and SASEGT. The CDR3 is CASSQAGALTRSDSNQPQHF. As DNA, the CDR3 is TGTGCCAGCAGTCAAGCAGGGGCGCTCACCAGATCCGATAGCAATCAGCCCCAGCATTTT.

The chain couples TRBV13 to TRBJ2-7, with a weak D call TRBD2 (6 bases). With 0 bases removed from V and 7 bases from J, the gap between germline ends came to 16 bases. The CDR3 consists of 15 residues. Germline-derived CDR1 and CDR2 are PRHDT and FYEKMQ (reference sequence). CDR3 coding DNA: TGTGCCAGCAGCTTAGGGGTACTACCCCGGGAGGAGCAGTACTTC. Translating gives CASSLGVLPREEQYF. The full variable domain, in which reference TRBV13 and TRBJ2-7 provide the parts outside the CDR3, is AAGVIQSPRHLIKEKRETATLKCYPIPRHDTVYWYQQGPGQDPQFLISFYEKMQSDKGSIPDRFSAQQFSDYHSELNMSSLELGDSALYFCASSLGVLPREEQYFGPGTRLTVT.

This chain's CDR3 is CASSLTSGGYNEQFF. The CDR3, as DNA: TGTGCCAGCAGCTTGACTAGCGGGGGGTACAATGAGCAGTTCTTC. V is TRBV7-8 and J is TRBJ2-1; the match to TRBD2 covers 13 bases. Trimming removed 3 bases from V and 4 bases from J; junction bases left unmatched: 0. CDR1 and CDR2 from the germline V gene are SGHVS and FQNEAQ. The CDR3 is 15 amino acids.

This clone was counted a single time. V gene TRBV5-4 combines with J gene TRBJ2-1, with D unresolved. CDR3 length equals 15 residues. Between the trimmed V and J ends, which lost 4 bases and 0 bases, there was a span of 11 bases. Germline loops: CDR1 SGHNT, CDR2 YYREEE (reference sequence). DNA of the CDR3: TGTGCCAGCAGCCCGATTGCGAGCTCCTACAATGAGCAGTTCTTC. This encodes CASSPIASSYNEQFF.

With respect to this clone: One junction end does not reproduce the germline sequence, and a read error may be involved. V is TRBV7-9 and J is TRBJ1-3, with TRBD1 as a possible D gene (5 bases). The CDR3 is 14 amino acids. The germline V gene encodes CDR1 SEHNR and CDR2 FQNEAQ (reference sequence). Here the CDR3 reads CSSSADSSGNTIYF. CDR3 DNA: TGTTCCAGCAGCGCCGACAGCTCTGGAAACACCATATATTTT. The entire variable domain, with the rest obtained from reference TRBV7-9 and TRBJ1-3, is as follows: DTGVSQNPRHKITKRGQNVTFRCDPISEHNRLYWYRQTLGQGPEFLTYFQNEAQLEKSRLLSDRFSAERPKGSFSTLEIQRTEQGDSAMYLCSSSADSSGNTIYFGEGSWLTVV.

CDR3 sequence reads: CSAQGRSTEAFF. The CDR3 DNA reads as TGCAGCGCCCAAGGTAGGAGCACTGAAGCTTTCTTT. The rearrangement links TRBV29-1 to TRBJ1-1; no clear D gene. The CDR3 length is 12 residues. The germline gives CDR1 SQVTM, CDR2 ANQGSEA. The germline V and J ends were trimmed by 7 bases and 4 bases, with 13 bases remaining between them.

The CDR3 nucleotides read TGTGCAAGTCGCGAATCGGGGGGGCCCTATGGCTACACCTTC. Translated, it gives CASRESGGPYGYTF. The chain is built from TRBV12-2 and TRBJ1-2. TRBV12-2 is assigned pseudogene status. The length of the CDR3 is 14 residues.

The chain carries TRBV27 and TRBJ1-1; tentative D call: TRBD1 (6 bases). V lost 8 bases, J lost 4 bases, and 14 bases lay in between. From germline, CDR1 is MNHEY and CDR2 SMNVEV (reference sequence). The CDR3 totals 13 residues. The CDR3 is CASAKGRGTEAFF. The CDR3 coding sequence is TGTGCCAGCGCCAAGGGCAGGGGCACTGAAGCTTTCTTT.

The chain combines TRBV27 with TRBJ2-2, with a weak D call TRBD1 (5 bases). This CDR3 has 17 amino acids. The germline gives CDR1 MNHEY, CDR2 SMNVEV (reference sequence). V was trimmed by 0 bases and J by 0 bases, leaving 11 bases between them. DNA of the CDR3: TGTGCCAGCAGTTTATCCAGGGTCCCCACGAACACCGGGGAGCTGTTTTTT. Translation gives CASSLSRVPTNTGELFF.

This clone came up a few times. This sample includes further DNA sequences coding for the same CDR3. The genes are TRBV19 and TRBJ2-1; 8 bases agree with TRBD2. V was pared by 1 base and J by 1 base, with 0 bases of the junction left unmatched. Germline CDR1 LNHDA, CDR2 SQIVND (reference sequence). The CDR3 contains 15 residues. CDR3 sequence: CASSIAGGSYNEQFF. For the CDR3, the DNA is TGTGCCAGTAGTATAGCGGGAGGGTCCTACAATGAGCAGTTCTTC. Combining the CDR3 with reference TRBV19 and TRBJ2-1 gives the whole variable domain DGGITQSPKYLFRKEGQNVTLSCEQNLNHDAMYWYRQDPGQGLRLIYYSQIVNDFQKGDIAEGYSVSREKKESFPLTVTSAQKNPTAFYLCASSIAGGSYNEQFFGPGTRLTVL.

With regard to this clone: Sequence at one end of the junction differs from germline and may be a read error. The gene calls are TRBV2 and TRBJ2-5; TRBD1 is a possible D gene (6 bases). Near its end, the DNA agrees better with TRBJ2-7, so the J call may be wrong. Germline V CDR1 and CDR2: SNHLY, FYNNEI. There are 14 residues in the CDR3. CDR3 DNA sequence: TGTGCCAGCACTGAACAGGGTGGGATCTACGAGCAGTACTTC. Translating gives CASTEQGGIYEQYF.

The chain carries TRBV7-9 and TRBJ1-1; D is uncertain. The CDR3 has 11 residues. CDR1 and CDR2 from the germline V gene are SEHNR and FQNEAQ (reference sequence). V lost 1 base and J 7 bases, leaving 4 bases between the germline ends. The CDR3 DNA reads TGTGCCAGCAGCTTAGACAGTGAAGCTTTCTTT. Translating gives CASSLDSEAFF.

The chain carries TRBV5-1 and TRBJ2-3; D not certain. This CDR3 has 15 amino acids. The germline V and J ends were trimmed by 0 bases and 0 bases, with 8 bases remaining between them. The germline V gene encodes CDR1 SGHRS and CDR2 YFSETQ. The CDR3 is CASSLAPGSTDTQYF. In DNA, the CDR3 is TGCGCCAGCAGCTTGGCCCCAGGAAGCACAGATACGCAGTATTTT. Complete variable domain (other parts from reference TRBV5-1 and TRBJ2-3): KAGVTQTPRYLIKTRGQQVTLSCSPISGHRSVSWYQQTPGQGLQFLFEYFSETQRNKGNFPGRFSGRQFSNSRSEMNVSTLELGDSALYLCASSLAPGSTDTQYFGPGTRLTVL.

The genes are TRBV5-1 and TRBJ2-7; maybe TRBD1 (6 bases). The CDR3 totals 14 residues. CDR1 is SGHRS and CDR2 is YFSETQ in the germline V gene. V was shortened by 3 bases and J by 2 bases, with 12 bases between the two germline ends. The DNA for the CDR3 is TGCGCCAGCAGCTGGGCCAGGGGCACCTACGAGCAGTACTTC. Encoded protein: CASSWARGTYEQYF.

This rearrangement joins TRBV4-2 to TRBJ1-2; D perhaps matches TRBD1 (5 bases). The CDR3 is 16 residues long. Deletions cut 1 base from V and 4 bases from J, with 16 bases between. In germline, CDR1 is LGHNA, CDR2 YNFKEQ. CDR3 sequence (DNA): TGTGCCAGCAGCCAAGCTCAAAATGACAGAGCCTATGGCTACACCTTC. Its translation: CASSQAQNDRAYGYTF.

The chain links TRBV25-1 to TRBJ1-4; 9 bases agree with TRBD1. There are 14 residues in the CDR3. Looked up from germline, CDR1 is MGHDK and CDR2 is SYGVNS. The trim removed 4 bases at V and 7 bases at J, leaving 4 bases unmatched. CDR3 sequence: CASSAKTGGEKLFF. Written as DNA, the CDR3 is TGTGCCAGCAGTGCAAAGACAGGGGGTGAAAAACTGTTTTTT. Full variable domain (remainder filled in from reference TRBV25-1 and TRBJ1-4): EADIYQTPRYLVIGTGKKITLECSQTMGHDKMYWYQQDPGMELHLIHYSYGVNSTEKGDLSSESTVSRIRTEHFPLTLESARPSHTSQYLCASSAKTGGEKLFFGSGTQLSVL.

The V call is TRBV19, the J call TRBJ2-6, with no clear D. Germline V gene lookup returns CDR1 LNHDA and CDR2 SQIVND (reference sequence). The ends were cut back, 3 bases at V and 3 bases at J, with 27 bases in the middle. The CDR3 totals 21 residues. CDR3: CASSMVPAFGGTSGGANVLTF. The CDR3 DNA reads TGTGCCAGTAGTATGGTCCCCGCTTTCGGCGGAACTTCGGGTGGGGCCAACGTCCTGACTTTC. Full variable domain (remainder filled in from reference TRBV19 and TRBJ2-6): DGGITQSPKYLFRKEGQNVTLSCEQNLNHDAMYWYRQDPGQGLRLIYYSQIVNDFQKGDIAEGYSVSREKKESFPLTVTSAQKNPTAFYLCASSMVPAFGGTSGGANVLTFGAGSRLTVL.

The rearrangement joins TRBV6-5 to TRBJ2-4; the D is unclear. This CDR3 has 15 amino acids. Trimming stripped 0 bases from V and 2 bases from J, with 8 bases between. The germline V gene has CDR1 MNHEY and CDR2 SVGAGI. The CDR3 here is CASSYSSSPKNIQYF. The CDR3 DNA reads TGTGCCAGCAGTTACTCTAGCTCCCCCAAAAACATTCAGTACTTC.

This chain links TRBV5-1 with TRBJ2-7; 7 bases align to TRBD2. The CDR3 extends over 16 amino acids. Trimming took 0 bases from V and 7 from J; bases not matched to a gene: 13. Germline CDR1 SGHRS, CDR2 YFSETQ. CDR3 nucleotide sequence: TGCGCCAGCAGCTTGGTTAGCGGGCGTCCTCTTTTGGAGCAGTACTTC. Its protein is CASSLVSGRPLLEQYF.

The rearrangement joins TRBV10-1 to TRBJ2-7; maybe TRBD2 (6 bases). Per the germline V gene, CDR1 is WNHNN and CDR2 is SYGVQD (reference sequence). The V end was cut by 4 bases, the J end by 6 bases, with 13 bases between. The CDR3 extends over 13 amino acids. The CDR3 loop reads CASSGGVLGEQYF. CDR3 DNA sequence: TGCGCCAGCAGTGGGGGGGTCCTCGGCGAGCAGTACTTC.

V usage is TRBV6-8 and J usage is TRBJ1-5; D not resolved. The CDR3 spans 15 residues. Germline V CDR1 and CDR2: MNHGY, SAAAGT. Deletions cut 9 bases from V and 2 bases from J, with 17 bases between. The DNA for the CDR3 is TGTGCCAGGGGCGGGGTTGATTATGGCAATCAGCCCCAGCATTTT. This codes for CARGGVDYGNQPQHF.

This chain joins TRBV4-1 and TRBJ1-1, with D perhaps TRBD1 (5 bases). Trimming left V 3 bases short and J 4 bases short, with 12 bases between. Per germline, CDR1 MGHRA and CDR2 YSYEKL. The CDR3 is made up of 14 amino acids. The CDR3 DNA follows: TGCGCCAGCAGCCACCCCAGGGTTAGCACTGAAGCTTTCTTT. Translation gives CASSHPRVSTEAFF.